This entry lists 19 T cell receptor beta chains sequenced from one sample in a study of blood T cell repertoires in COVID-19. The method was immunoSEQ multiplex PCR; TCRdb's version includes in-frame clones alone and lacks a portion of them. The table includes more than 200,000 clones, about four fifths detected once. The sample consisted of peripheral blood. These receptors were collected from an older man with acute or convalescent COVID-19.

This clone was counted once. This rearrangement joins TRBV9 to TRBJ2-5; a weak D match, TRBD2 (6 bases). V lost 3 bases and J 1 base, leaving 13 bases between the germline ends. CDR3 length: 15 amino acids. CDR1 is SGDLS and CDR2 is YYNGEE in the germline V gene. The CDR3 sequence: CASSAWGEPQETQYF. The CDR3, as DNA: TGTGCCAGCAGCGCCTGGGGGGAGCCCCAAGAGACCCAGTACTTC.

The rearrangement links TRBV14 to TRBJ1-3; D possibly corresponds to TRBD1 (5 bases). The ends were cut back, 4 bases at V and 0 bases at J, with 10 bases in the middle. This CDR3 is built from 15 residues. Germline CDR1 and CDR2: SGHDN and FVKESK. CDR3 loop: CASSPRGNSGNTIYF. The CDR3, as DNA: TGTGCCAGCAGCCCAAGGGGCAACTCTGGAAACACCATATATTTT.

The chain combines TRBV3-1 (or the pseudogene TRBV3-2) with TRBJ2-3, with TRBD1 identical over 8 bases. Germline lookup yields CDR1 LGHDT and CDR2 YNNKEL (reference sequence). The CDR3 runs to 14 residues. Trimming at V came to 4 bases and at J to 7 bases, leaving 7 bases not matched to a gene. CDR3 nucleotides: TGTGCCAGCAGCCTGCGGACAGGGATGAATACGCAGTATTTT. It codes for CASSLRTGMNTQYF.

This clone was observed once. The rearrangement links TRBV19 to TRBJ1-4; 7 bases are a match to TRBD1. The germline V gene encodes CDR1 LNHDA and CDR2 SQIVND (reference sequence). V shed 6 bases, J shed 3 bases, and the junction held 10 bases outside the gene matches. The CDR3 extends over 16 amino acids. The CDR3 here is CASRRGWGQPNEKLFF. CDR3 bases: TGTGCCAGTAGGAGAGGCTGGGGACAGCCTAATGAAAAACTGTTTTTT. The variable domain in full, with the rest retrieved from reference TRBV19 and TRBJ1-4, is DGGITQSPKYLFRKEGQNVTLSCEQNLNHDAMYWYRQDPGQGLRLIYYSQIVNDFQKGDIAEGYSVSREKKESFPLTVTSAQKNPTAFYLCASRRGWGQPNEKLFFGSGTQLSVL.

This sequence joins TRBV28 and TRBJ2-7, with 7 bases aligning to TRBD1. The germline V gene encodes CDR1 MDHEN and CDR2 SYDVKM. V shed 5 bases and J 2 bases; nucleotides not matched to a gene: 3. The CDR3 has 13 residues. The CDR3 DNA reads TGTGCCAGCAGTGGGACAGTTCCCTACGAGCAGTACTTC. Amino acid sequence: CASSGTVPYEQYF.

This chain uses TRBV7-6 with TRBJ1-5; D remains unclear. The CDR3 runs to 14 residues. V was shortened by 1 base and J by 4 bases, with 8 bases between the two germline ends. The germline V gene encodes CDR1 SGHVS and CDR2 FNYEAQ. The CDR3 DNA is TGTGCCAGCAGCTTAGTAGAGGGAAATCAGCCCCAGCATTTT. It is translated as CASSLVEGNQPQHF.

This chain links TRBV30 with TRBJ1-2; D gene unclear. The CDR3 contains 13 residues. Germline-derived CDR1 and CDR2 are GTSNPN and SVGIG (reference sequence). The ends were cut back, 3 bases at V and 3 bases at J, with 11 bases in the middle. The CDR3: CAWSPTRYYGYTF. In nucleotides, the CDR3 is TGTGCCTGGAGCCCGACACGCTACTATGGCTACACCTTC.

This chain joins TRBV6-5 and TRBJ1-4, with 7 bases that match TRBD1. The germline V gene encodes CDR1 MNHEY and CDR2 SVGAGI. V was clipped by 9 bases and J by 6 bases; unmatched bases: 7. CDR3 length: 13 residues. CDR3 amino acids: CASQGEHDEKLFF. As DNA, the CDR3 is TGTGCCAGTCAGGGGGAACACGATGAAAAACTGTTTTTT.

The CDR3, as DNA: TGCGCCAGCAGCTTGGAAGGGGCCATGAACACTGAAGCTTTCTTT. It encodes CASSLEGAMNTEAFF. The chain uses TRBV5-1 and TRBJ1-1, with D perhaps matching TRBD1 (5 bases). The CDR3 sequence is 15 residues long. Germline CDR1 and CDR2: SGHRS and YFSETQ. Trimming removed 0 bases at V and 0 bases at J, with 9 bases between.

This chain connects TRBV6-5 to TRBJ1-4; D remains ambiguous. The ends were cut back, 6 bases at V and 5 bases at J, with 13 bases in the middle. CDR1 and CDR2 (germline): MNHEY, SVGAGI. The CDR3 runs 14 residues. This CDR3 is CASRVSRPNEKLFF. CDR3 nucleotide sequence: TGTGCCAGCAGGGTCTCGCGCCCAAATGAAAAACTGTTTTTT.

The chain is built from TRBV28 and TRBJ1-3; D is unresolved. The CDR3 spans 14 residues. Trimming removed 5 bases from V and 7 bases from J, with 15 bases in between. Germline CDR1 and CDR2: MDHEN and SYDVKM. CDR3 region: CASSPTWGGNTIYF. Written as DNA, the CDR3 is TGTGCCAGCAGTCCCACTTGGGGAGGGAACACCATATATTTT.

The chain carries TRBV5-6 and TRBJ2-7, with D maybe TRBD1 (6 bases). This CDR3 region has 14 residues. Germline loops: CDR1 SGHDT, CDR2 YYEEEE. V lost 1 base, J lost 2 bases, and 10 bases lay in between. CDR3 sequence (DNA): TGTGCCAGCAGCTTGACAGGGACCACCTACGAGCAGTACTTC. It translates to CASSLTGTTYEQYF.

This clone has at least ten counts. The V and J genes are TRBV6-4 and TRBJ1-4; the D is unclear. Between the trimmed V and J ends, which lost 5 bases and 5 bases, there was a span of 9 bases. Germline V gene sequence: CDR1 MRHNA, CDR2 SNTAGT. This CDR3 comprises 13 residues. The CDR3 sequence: CASSPVPNEKLFF. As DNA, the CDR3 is TGTGCCAGCAGTCCGGTTCCCAATGAAAAACTGTTTTTT.

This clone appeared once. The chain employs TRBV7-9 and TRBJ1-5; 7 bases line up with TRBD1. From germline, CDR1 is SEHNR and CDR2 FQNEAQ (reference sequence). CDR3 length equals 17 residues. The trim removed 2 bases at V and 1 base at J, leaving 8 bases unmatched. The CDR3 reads CASSLHIQTGSNQPQHF. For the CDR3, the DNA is TGTGCCAGCAGCTTACATATCCAGACAGGGAGCAATCAGCCCCAGCATTTT.

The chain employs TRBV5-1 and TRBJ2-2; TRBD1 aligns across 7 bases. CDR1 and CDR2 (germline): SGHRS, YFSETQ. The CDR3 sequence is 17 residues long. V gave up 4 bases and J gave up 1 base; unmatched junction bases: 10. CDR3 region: CASSVYRDSRNTGELFF. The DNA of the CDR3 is TGCGCCAGCAGCGTTTACCGGGACAGTAGGAACACCGGGGAGCTGTTTTTT.

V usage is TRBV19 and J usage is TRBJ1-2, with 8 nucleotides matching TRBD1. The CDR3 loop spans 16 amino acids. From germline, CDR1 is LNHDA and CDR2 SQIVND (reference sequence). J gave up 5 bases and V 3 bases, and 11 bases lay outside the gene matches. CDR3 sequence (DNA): TGTGCCAGTAGTATTTCCCCCCACAGGACAGGGTATGGCTACACCTTC. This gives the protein CASSISPHRTGYGYTF.

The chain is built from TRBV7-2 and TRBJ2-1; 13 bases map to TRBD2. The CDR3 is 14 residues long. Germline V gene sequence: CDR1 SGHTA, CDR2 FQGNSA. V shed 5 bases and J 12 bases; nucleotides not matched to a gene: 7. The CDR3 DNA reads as TGTGCCAGCAGCCCACGGACTAGCGGGGGCGGGCAGTTCTTC. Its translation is CASSPRTSGGGQFF.

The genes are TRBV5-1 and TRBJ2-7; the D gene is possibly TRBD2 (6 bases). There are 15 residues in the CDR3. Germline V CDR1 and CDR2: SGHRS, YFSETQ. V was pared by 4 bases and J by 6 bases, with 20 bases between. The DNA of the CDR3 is TGCGCCAGCAGCCAGCTTTCAGGGACCGGGGGCGAGCAGTACTTC. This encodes CASSQLSGTGGEQYF.

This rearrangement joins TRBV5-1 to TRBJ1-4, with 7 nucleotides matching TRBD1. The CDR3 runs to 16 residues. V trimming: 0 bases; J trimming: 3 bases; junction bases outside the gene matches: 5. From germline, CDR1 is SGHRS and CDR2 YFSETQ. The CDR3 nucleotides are TGCGCCAGCAGCTTGGCCCCGCAGGGGGCTAATGAAAAACTGTTTTTT. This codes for CASSLAPQGANEKLFF.